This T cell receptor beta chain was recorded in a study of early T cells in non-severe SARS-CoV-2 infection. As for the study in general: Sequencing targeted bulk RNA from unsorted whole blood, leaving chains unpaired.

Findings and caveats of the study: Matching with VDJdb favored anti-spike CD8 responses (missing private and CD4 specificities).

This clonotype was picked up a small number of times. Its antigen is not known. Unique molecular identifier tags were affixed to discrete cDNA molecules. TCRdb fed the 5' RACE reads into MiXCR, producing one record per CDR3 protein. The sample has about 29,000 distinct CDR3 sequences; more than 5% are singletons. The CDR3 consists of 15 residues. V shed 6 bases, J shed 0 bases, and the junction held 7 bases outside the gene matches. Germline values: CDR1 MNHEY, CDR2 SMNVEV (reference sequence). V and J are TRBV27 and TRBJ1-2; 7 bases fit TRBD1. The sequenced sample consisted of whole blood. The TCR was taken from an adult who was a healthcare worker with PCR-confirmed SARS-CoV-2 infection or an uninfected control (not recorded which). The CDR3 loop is CASRQGGGTNYGYTF. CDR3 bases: TGTGCCAGCAGACAAGGGGGCGGAACTAACTATGGCTACACCTTC.